A single T cell receptor beta chain is shown here with its context. There are 16 residues in the CDR3. Germline V CDR1 and CDR2: MNHEY, SMNVEV (reference sequence). UMI-tagged 5'RACE template switching yielded the TCR beta cDNA. After re-calling the 5' RACE reads, TCRdb lists one entry per CDR3 protein, DNA absent. This sample contains more than 250,000 distinct CDR3 sequences. The data stem from a study of T cells expressing NK-cell markers. The chain recombines TRBV27 with TRBJ2-2; TCRdb gives TRBD2 as the D gene, but with no DNA this cannot be confirmed. The sequence derives from a man younger than 30 in good health. Input material: blood T cells: a sorted CD56 or NKG2C T cell subset, CD4+ or CD8+ T cells, or bulk PBMC T cells (not recorded which). The CDR3 sequence is CASSLLGGRAAGELFF.